The present T cell receptor (beta chain) was sequenced within a study of immune characterization of retroperitoneal liposarcoma. TCRdb re-called the PCR reads through MiXCR, storing one row per CDR3 protein. The sample lists some 2,800 distinct CDR3 sequences, approximately 42% seen once, with about 42% in the top ten. This receptor was identified in a male donor with retroperitoneal liposarcoma. Source material: tumor tissue.

Here the CDR3 DNA reads TGTGCCAGCGCTCCTAATACGTTGGGAGATACGCAGTATTTT. Its translation is CASAPNTLGDTQYF. The chain uses TRBV6-4 and TRBJ2-3; D remains ambiguous. Between the trimmed V and J ends, which lost 8 bases and 5 bases, there was a span of 17 bases. The germline V gene has CDR1 MRHNA and CDR2 SNTAGT. The CDR3 length is 14 residues.